What follows are 8 T cell receptor beta chains derived from one specimen sequenced in a study of blood T cell repertoires in COVID-19. The data were produced by immunoSEQ multiplex PCR, yet TCRdb's version contains in-frame clones alone and is incomplete. This repertoire shows roughly 150,000 clones, 90% to 95% found once; its top ten account for about 2%. The sample consisted of peripheral blood. Receptors originate from a woman aged 60-70 years with COVID-19, enrolled during active disease.

The CDR3 protein is CATSAHRGGNQPQHF. Written as DNA, the CDR3 is TGTGCCACCAGCGCCCACAGGGGTGGAAATCAGCCCCAGCATTTT. The gene calls are TRBV15 and TRBJ1-5; 7 bases are shared with TRBD1. The CDR3 consists of 15 residues. The trim removed 5 bases at V and 4 bases at J, leaving 8 bases unmatched. Per the germline V gene, CDR1 is LNHNV and CDR2 is YYDKDF (reference sequence).

The V call is TRBV7-8, the J call TRBJ1-4, with unresolved D. The CDR3 contains 14 residues. Trimming removed 3 bases at V and 4 bases at J, with 9 bases between. The germline gives CDR1 SGHVS, CDR2 FQNEAQ. The CDR3 DNA sequence: TGTGCCAGCAGCTTTGGGCCCCTTAATGAAAAACTGTTTTTT. Amino acid sequence: CASSFGPLNEKLFF.

This sequence joins TRBV6-2 or TRBV6-3 and TRBJ2-3, with 7 bases fitting TRBD1. Losses at the gene ends were 5 bases for V and 2 bases for J; bases not matched to a gene: 4. The CDR3 runs 14 residues. Germline CDR1 MNHEY, CDR2 SVGEGT. CDR3 protein: CASSPGQHTDTQYF. In nucleotides, the CDR3 is TGTGCCAGCAGTCCGGGACAGCACACAGATACGCAGTATTTT.

CDR3 nucleotides: TGTGCCAGTAGTATCGGTTTAGCTAATGAAAAACTGTTTTTT. Translating gives CASSIGLANEKLFF. The V gene is TRBV19, the J gene TRBJ1-4; D not certain. V was shortened by 3 bases and J by 3 bases, with 8 bases between the two germline ends. Germline V gene data show CDR1 as LNHDA and CDR2 as SQIVND (reference sequence). The CDR3 consists of 14 residues.

This sequence joins TRBV7-2 and TRBJ1-2; no clear D. Germline V gene lookup returns CDR1 SGHTA and CDR2 FQGNSA. Between the trimmed V and J ends, which lost 1 base and 4 bases, there was a span of 10 bases. CDR3 length equals 14 residues. Here the CDR3 reads CASSLVGPGYGYTF. In DNA, the CDR3 is TGTGCCAGCAGCTTAGTAGGCCCAGGCTATGGCTACACCTTC.

V gene TRBV7-6 combines with J gene TRBJ1-1; TRBD1 agrees at 7 bases. Per germline, CDR1 SGHVS and CDR2 FNYEAQ. This CDR3 region has 18 residues. V shed 2 bases and J 2 bases; nucleotides not matched to a gene: 14. CDR3 region: CASSLLELGGQLNTEAFF. CDR3 sequence (DNA): TGTGCCAGCAGCTTATTGGAGTTGGGGGGACAGCTCAACACTGAAGCTTTCTTT. Together with reference TRBV7-6 and TRBJ1-1, the CDR3 gives the full variable domain: GAGVSQSPRYKVTKRGQDVALRCDPISGHVSLYWYRQALGQGPEFLTYFNYEAQQDKSGLPNDRFSAERPEGSISTLTIQRTEQRDSAMYRCASSLLELGGQLNTEAFFGQGTRLTVV.

This chain connects TRBV19 to TRBJ2-1; no clear D gene. Trimming took 1 base from V and 0 from J, leaving 7 bases between them. The CDR3 has 15 amino acids. Per the germline V gene, CDR1 is LNHDA and CDR2 is SQIVND (reference sequence). Here the CDR3 DNA reads TGTGCCAGTAGTATAGCCGCCGGCTCCTACAATGAGCAGTTCTTC. Residues: CASSIAAGSYNEQFF.

V and J are TRBV5-1 and TRBJ2-1; 8 bases agree with TRBD2. Germline V lookup: CDR1 SGHRS, CDR2 YFSETQ. Germline trimming cut 4 bases from V and 2 bases from J; bases unmatched to any gene: 8. The CDR3 is made up of 16 amino acids. The CDR3 coding sequence is TGCGCCAGCAGCGCCACAGCGGGGGACCCCTACAATGAGCAGTTCTTC. Amino acids: CASSATAGDPYNEQFF. Filled out from reference TRBV5-1 and TRBJ2-1, the complete variable domain reads KAGVTQTPRYLIKTRGQQVTLSCSPISGHRSVSWYQQTPGQGLQFLFEYFSETQRNKGNFPGRFSGRQFSNSRSEMNVSTLELGDSALYLCASSATAGDPYNEQFFGPGTRLTVL.